These T cell receptor beta chains were read from a single sample in a study of human T cells and chemical hapten exposure. MiXCR, applied by TCRdb to the RACE reads, yields one record per CDR3 protein. Among roughly 380,000 distinct CDR3 sequences, roughly 5% were seen once, and the ten largest hold approximately 2.5%. The source material was whole blood, sampled in connection with sensitization to the hapten diphenylcyclopropenone (DPC). The receptors were sampled from a woman in her forties or fifties with alopecia areata. Some clones in this sample may be carry-over from other donors' samples. Both conserved end residues are part of each CDR3. The D gene is left open where the match is weak. The size of a clone is reported for some rows only, either as once, few or many, or as a class for expanded clones.

clone size	V gene	J gene	CDR3 length	D gene	CDR3 DNA	CDR3 protein
many	TRBV7-7	TRBJ2-2	14	-	TGTGCCAGCAGCTTAAATTGGGGCACCGGGGAGCTGTTTTTT	CASSLNWGTGELFF
few	TRBV24-1	TRBJ2-1	18	TRBD2	TGTGCCACCAGTGATTTGGTGCTAGCGGGCCCTGGGGACAATGAGCAGTTCTTC	CATSDLVLAGPGDNEQFF
few	TRBV29-1	TRBJ2-7	13	-	TGCAGCGTTGAGATCCAGGGATCCTACGAGCAGTACTTC	CSVEIQGSYEQYF
few	TRBV6-5	TRBJ2-7	10	-	TGTGCCAGCAGTTACCCCGAGCAGTACTTC	CASSYPEQYF
-	TRBV7-2	TRBJ2-7	14	-	TGTGCCAGCAGCTTAGATACATTATACTACGAGCAGTACTTC	CASSLDTLYYEQYF
few	TRBV12-3/TRBV12-4	TRBJ1-4	14	-	TGTGCCAGCAGTCCATGGACGGTTAATGAAAAACTGTTTTTT	CASSPWTVNEKLFF
few	TRBV4-3	TRBJ2-7	15	TRBD1	TGCGCCAGCAGCCGAACCAGGACAGGGGACTACGAGCAGTACTTC	CASSRTRTGDYEQYF
few	TRBV27	TRBJ2-7	14	TRBD2	TGTGCCAGCAGTTCGACTAGCGCAGAATACGAGCAGTACTTC	CASSSTSAEYEQYF
few	TRBV6-5	TRBJ1-5	13	-	TGTGCCAGCAGTTACTCGGCTGTCCAGCCCCAGCATTTT	CASSYSAVQPQHF
-	TRBV7-8	TRBJ2-3	12	-	TGTGCCAGCATGCAGTACACAGATACGCAGTATTTT	CASMQYTDTQYF
-	TRBV5-1	TRBJ2-1	14	-	TGCGCCAGCAGCTTGGGACAGGCGTTCAATGAGCAGTTCTTC	CASSLGQAFNEQFF
many	TRBV27	TRBJ2-7	14	-	TGTGCCAGCAGTTGGTCCAAAGGCACCTACGAGCAGTACTTC	CASSWSKGTYEQYF
-	TRBV18	TRBJ1-1	14	-	TGTGCCAGCTCACCCCTTTTGGGAGGAACTGAAGCTTTCTTT	CASSPLLGGTEAFF
-	TRBV10-3	TRBJ1-1	15	-	TGTGCCATCAGTGTCGAGGGCTTCCCGGGCACTGAAGCTTTCTTT	CAISVEGFPGTEAFF
few	TRBV25-1	TRBJ1-2	16	TRBD1	TGTGCCAGCAGTCCCCACGGACAGGCACTCATGAGCGGCTACACCTTC	CASSPHGQALMSGYTF
-	TRBV25-1	TRBJ2-3	16	TRBD2	TGTGCCAGCAGTGGATTAGCGGGAGGGGGCACAGATACGCAGTATTTT	CASSGLAGGGTDTQYF
few	TRBV28	TRBJ2-7	13	-	TGTGCCAGCAGTTCCTGGACCTCGTACGAGCAGTACTTC	CASSSWTSYEQYF
many	TRBV5-4	TRBJ2-1	16	TRBD2	TGTGCCAGCAGCCGCGTTCTAGCGGGGGGATACAATGAGCAGTTCTTC	CASSRVLAGGYNEQFF